This TCR beta chain was recorded in a study of cytomegalovirus exposure and HLA in healthy donors. This CDR3 contains 15 residues. The germline V gene has CDR1 SGDLS and CDR2 YYNGEE. Trimming stripped 0 bases from V and 1 base from J, with 9 bases between. Vbeta (60) and Jbeta (13) primers were used in the PCR. Under the authors' procedure: Unique TCR beta chains numbered 60 million to 100 million in a later analysis, with roughly 10 million shared. The assay was immunoSEQ multiplex PCR, and TCRdb's table has in-frame clones only and misses some. V, J and clone size derive from that table, while D and trimming were established from the DNA sequence. The sample yields approximately 150,000 clones, more than 70% seen once.

The chain joins TRBV9 to TRBJ2-3; tentative D call: TRBD2 (5 bases). Sequences were obtained from PBMCs. This TCR was recovered from a man aged 35 to 55 in good health and CMV-seronegative. This chain's CDR3 is CASSVGDYRTDTQYF. CDR3 nucleotide sequence: TGTGCCAGCAGCGTAGGAGACTACCGCACAGATACGCAGTATTTT.